Shown below are 19 T cell receptor beta chains from a single sample sequenced in a study of T cells after yellow fever vaccination. TCRdb redid the calling of the 5' RACE reads with MiXCR, one entry per CDR3 protein. The table lists about 310,000 distinct CDR3 sequences, around 3.6% of them singletons. The input for sequencing was PBMCs, taken on the day of the yellow fever booster vaccination. The receptors were gathered from a man in his late teens or twenties who received the YFV17D yellow fever vaccine.

CDR3 coding DNA: TGTGCCAGCAGCCGTGGCGTGGGGGCAAACTACGAGCAGTACTTC. Its protein product is CASSRGVGANYEQYF. The V call is TRBV5-6, the J call TRBJ2-7; a possible D gene is TRBD1 (6 bases). Per germline, CDR1 SGHDT and CDR2 YYEEEE. V was shortened by 4 bases and J by 3 bases, with 17 bases between the two germline ends. This CDR3 spans 15 amino acids.

The sample holds a few counts of this clonotype. The rearrangement links TRBV7-3 to TRBJ2-2; no clear D gene. Germline assignment: CDR1 SGHTA and CDR2 FQGTGA. Trimming stripped 1 base from V and 6 bases from J, with 15 bases between. This CDR3 is built from 16 residues. CDR3 protein: CASSLIPRVGAGELFF. The CDR3 coding sequence is TGTGCCAGCAGCTTAATCCCCCGCGTTGGAGCCGGGGAGCTGTTTTTT.

The rearrangement links TRBV20-1 to TRBJ1-2; TRBD1 aligns across 12 bases. J gave up 2 bases and V 3 bases, and 4 bases lay outside the gene matches. The CDR3 length is 15 residues. Germline lookup yields CDR1 DFQATT and CDR2 SNEGSKA (reference sequence). CDR3 residues: CSARGQGARNYGYTF. The CDR3 bases are TGCAGTGCTAGGGGACAGGGGGCGCGGAACTATGGCTACACCTTC.

The table lists this clonotype with many counts. The rearrangement joins TRBV20-1 to TRBJ2-1; D gene ambiguous. The CDR3 has 13 residues. Trimming removed 5 bases from V and 8 bases from J, with 16 bases in between. The germline V gene encodes CDR1 DFQATT and CDR2 SNEGSKA (reference sequence). CDR3 in DNA: TGCAGTGCTTTGCAGCCCCCTCGCTATGAGCAGTTCTTC. Translating gives CSALQPPRYEQFF.

V gene TRBV27 combines with J gene TRBJ1-5; perhaps TRBD1 as D (6 bases). The CDR3 has 13 amino acids. CDR1 is MNHEY, CDR2 SMNVEV, per germline (reference sequence). V was cut by 6 bases and J by 5 bases, with 11 bases left in between. In DNA, the CDR3 is TGTGCCAGCAGACAGTCAGGGGATCAGCCCCAGCATTTT. Its protein is CASRQSGDQPQHF.

The gene calls are TRBV7-3 and TRBJ2-1; 7 bases are shared with TRBD1. In germline, CDR1 is SGHTA, CDR2 FQGTGA. With V trimmed by 5 bases and J by 10 bases, 14 bases remained unmatched. This CDR3 is 15 amino acids long. The CDR3 DNA sequence: TGTGCCAGCAGCCTTGACAGGGTGTACCAGGGCGAGCAGTTCTTC. This translates into CASSLDRVYQGEQFF.

This clonotype came up many times. This chain connects TRBV7-3 to TRBJ2-3, with 14 bases matching TRBD2. With 5 bases clipped from V and 6 bases from J, the junction kept 4 bases outside the gene matches. The germline gives CDR1 SGHTA, CDR2 FQGTGA. There are 15 residues in the CDR3. DNA of the CDR3: TGTGCCAGCAGCCAGACTAGCGGGGGGGCCGATACGCAGTATTTT. Translation gives CASSQTSGGADTQYF.

This clonotype was counted between two and nine times. The chain employs TRBV12-3 or TRBV12-4 and TRBJ1-2, with 7 bases matching TRBD1. This CDR3 contains 14 residues. J gave up 2 bases and V 6 bases, and 6 bases lay outside the gene matches. CDR3 nucleotides: TGTGCCAGCAGGCGGGGGACAGCAAACTATGGCTACACCTTC. The encoded protein is CASRRGTANYGYTF.

The chain links TRBV20-1 to TRBJ2-3; D possibly corresponds to TRBD2 (6 bases). Germline V gene lookup returns CDR1 DFQATT and CDR2 SNEGSKA (reference sequence). The CDR3 contains 13 residues. Trimming took off 3 bases at V and 2 bases at J, with 9 bases between the two ends. CDR3 residues: CSARAGFTDTQYF. DNA for the CDR3: TGCAGTGCTAGGGCGGGATTCACAGATACGCAGTATTTT.

This clonotype was picked up many times. The gene calls are TRBV6-5 and TRBJ1-1; TRBD1 might be the D (5 bases). The germline gives CDR1 MNHEY, CDR2 SVGAGI. The CDR3 sequence is 15 residues long. V shed 2 bases and J shed 1 base, with 11 bases lying between them. The CDR3 is CASSYVAGQNTEAFF. In DNA form, the CDR3 reads TGTGCCAGCAGTTACGTCGCAGGGCAGAACACTGAAGCTTTCTTT.

This clonotype has a handful of counts. The J gene is TRBJ2-2, the V gene TRBV19, with D unclear. Trimming removed 1 base from V and 10 bases from J, with 13 bases in between. Looked up from germline, CDR1 is LNHDA and CDR2 is SQIVND (reference sequence). The CDR3 is made up of 14 amino acids. The CDR3 here is CASSIANTPVELFF. CDR3 sequence (DNA): TGTGCCAGTAGTATAGCTAATACGCCCGTGGAGCTGTTTTTT. Full variable domain (remainder filled in from reference TRBV19 and TRBJ2-2): DGGITQSPKYLFRKEGQNVTLSCEQNLNHDAMYWYRQDPGQGLRLIYYSQIVNDFQKGDIAEGYSVSREKKESFPLTVTSAQKNPTAFYLCASSIANTPVELFFGEGSRLTVL.

This clonotype appeared many times. This chain connects TRBV12-3 or TRBV12-4 to TRBJ2-5; perhaps TRBD2 as D (6 bases). V was cut by 6 bases and J by 5 bases, with 13 bases left in between. The CDR3 sequence is 13 residues long. The CDR3 reads CASSPAAGETQYF. The CDR3 DNA follows: TGTGCCAGCAGCCCCGCCGCGGGGGAGACCCAGTACTTC.

There are many counts of this clonotype. V and J are TRBV2 and TRBJ2-7; 10 bases map to TRBD1. V was clipped by 0 bases and J by 4 bases; unmatched bases: 9. CDR3 length: 17 amino acids. Per germline, CDR1 SNHLY and CDR2 FYNNEI. The CDR3 region has the DNA TGTGCCAGCAGTGAAGCGCTCGCCAGGACAGGGGGGTACGAGCAGTACTTC. Residues: CASSEALARTGGYEQYF.

This clonotype occurred a few times. This rearrangement joins TRBV6-2 or TRBV6-3 to TRBJ2-3; TRBD2 might be the D (5 bases). V gave up 5 bases and J gave up 2 bases, with 17 bases separating them. The CDR3 totals 16 residues. Germline loops: CDR1 MNHEY, CDR2 SVGEGT. Written as DNA, the CDR3 is TGTGCCAGCAGTGCCCGGGGATTTCCCTCCACAGATACGCAGTATTTT. Translating gives CASSARGFPSTDTQYF.

At least ten counts were recorded for this clonotype. The chain links TRBV29-1 to TRBJ2-7; 8 nucleotides match TRBD1. Looked up from germline, CDR1 is SQVTM and CDR2 is ANQGSEA. There are 12 residues in the CDR3. V trimming: 7 bases; J trimming: 9 bases; junction bases outside the gene matches: 11. The CDR3 coding sequence is TGCAGCGCGGGACAGGAAAAAATCGTGCAGTACTTC. Its translation is CSAGQEKIVQYF.

The sample holds many counts of this clonotype. The chain employs TRBV7-2 and TRBJ1-3; weak D call: TRBD1 (5 bases). The CDR3 runs to 15 residues. The ends were cut back, 1 base at V and 4 bases at J, with 11 bases in the middle. Germline CDR1 SGHTA, CDR2 FQGNSA. The CDR3 region has the DNA TGTGCCAGCAGCTTAGATCCAGGGAAAGGAAACACCATATATTTT. Translation: CASSLDPGKGNTIYF.

This clonotype was counted only a few times. The chain carries TRBV12-3 or TRBV12-4 and TRBJ1-2; TRBD1 might be the D (5 bases). The CDR3 runs 14 residues. Trimming removed 4 bases from V and 8 bases from J, with 17 bases in between. CDR3 sequence reads: CASSSRDPPWGYTF. The DNA for the CDR3 is TGTGCCAGCAGTTCCAGGGATCCCCCATGGGGCTACACCTTC.

The chain uses TRBV6-2 or TRBV6-3 and TRBJ2-5, with TRBD2 identical over 9 bases. Trimming cost V 2 bases and J 1 base; bases outside gene matches: 2. The length of the CDR3 is 15 residues. Per the germline V gene, CDR1 is MNHEY and CDR2 is SVGEGT. The CDR3 is CASSYAGGSQETQYF. For the CDR3, the DNA is TGTGCCAGCAGTTACGCGGGGGGGTCCCAAGAGACCCAGTACTTC.

This clonotype occurred many times. The chain uses TRBV5-7 and TRBJ2-7; a weak D match, TRBD2 (5 bases). TRBV5-7 counts as an open reading frame of uncertain function. The V and J ends lost 1 base and 5 bases respectively, with 10 bases between them. The CDR3 loop spans 13 amino acids. The CDR3 protein is CASSLKSGNEQYV. In DNA, the CDR3 is TGTGCCAGCAGCTTGAAATCGGGGAACGAGCAGTACGTC.